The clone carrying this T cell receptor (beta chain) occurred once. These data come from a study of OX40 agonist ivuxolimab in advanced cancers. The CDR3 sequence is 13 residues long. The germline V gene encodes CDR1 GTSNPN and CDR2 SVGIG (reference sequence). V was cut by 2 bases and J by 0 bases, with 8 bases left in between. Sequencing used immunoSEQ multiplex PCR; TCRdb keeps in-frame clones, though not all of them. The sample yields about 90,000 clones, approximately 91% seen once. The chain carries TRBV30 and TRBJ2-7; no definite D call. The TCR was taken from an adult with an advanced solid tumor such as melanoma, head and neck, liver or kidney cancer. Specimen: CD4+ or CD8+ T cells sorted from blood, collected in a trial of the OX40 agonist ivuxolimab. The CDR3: CAWSRLPSYEQYF. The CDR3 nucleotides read TGTGCCTGGAGTAGGTTACCCTCCTACGAGCAGTACTTC.